This section outlines one T cell receptor (beta chain) sequence together with its context. This sample was taken from a study of blood T cell repertoires in COVID-19. The wider study: Sites across the United States, Italy and Spain contributed samples from acute and convalescent COVID-19.

Assay used: immunoSEQ multiplex PCR; TCRdb lists only in-frame clones, some missing. The sample lists over 350,000 clones, just over 85% occurring once. The CDR3 is 13 residues long. V was cut by 4 bases and J by 6 bases, with 11 bases left in between. Germline CDR1 and CDR2: SGDLS and YYNGEE. The chain recombines TRBV9 with TRBJ2-1; D uncertain. The sequencing input was peripheral blood. This TCR came from a woman in her thirties with active or convalescent COVID-19. The CDR3 region has the DNA TGTGCCAGCAGCCCACGAGGTTTCAATGAGCAGTTCTTC. Translated, it gives CASSPRGFNEQFF.